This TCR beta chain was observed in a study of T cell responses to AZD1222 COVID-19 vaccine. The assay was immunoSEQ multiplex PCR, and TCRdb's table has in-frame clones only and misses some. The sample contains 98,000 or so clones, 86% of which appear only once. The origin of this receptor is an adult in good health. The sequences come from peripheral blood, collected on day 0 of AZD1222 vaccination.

The CDR3 protein is CASSPLPGVERGEKLFF. The CDR3 DNA is TGTGCCAGCAGTCCACTACCGGGGGTTGAGCGGGGGGAAAAACTGTTTTTT. The chain combines TRBV28 with TRBJ1-4, with D tentatively TRBD1 (5 bases). The CDR3 totals 17 residues. The germline CDR1 and CDR2 sequences are MDHEN and SYDVKM. V was trimmed by 5 bases and J by 8 bases, leaving 24 bases between them.